This T cell receptor beta chain was sequenced during a study of cytomegalovirus exposure and HLA in healthy donors. The PCR contained 60 Vbeta and 13 Jbeta primers. The protocol was immunoSEQ multiplex PCR, while the TCRdb copy is restricted to in-frame clones and leaves out a portion. This repertoire shows about 150,000 clones, around 79% found once; its top ten account for 6% to 8.5%. Sequences were obtained from PBMCs. The receptor's source is a man aged 25-40 years in good health and CMV-seropositive.

CDR3 region: CASSPRGGNTEAFF. The DNA for the CDR3 is TGCGCCAGCAGCCCTAGGGGAGGGAACACTGAAGCTTTCTTT. This chain links TRBV5-1 with TRBJ1-1; tentatively, D is TRBD1 (5 bases). Germline V gives CDR1 SGHRS, CDR2 YFSETQ. This CDR3 spans 14 amino acids. V was cut by 4 bases and J by 1 base, with 11 bases left in between.